A single sample is the source of the 4 T cell receptor beta chains below, sequenced in a study of blood T cell repertoires in COVID-19. Generated by immunoSEQ multiplex PCR, the TCRdb table keeps only in-frame clones and is missing some. The sample has roughly 200,000 clones; approximately 83% are singletons. Source material: peripheral blood. These receptors came from a man aged 55 to 70 with acute or convalescent COVID-19.

V gene TRBV18 combines with J gene TRBJ2-1; 9 bases map to TRBD1. The CDR3 runs 16 residues. J was trimmed by 7 bases and V by 2 bases; bases with no gene match: 9. Germline V CDR1 and CDR2: KGHSH, LQKENI. Here the CDR3 DNA reads TGTGCCAGCTCACCAATTATCCGGGACAGGGTGAATGAGCAGTTCTTC. Amino acids: CASSPIIRDRVNEQFF.

This sequence joins TRBV5-1 and TRBJ1-1; TRBD1 matches at 7 bases. Germline CDR1 and CDR2: SGHRS and YFSETQ. This CDR3 is 15 amino acids long. V gave up 4 bases and J gave up 3 bases; unmatched junction bases: 9. The CDR3 sequence: CASSVTGTADTEAFF. The CDR3 DNA reads TGCGCCAGCAGCGTTACCGGGACAGCGGACACTGAAGCTTTCTTT.

The chain combines TRBV7-2 with TRBJ2-7; 10 positions agree with TRBD2. The V segment lost 6 bases and the J segment 3 bases; nucleotides outside the gene matches: 8. This CDR3 is 15 amino acids long. CDR1 is SGHTA and CDR2 is FQGNSA in the germline V gene. The CDR3 loop reads CASRRLAGGDYEQYF. In DNA form, the CDR3 reads TGTGCCAGCAGAAGATTAGCGGGAGGTGACTACGAGCAGTACTTC.

The table lists this clone with a few counts. The V call is TRBV6-5, the J call TRBJ1-1, with 9 bases lining up with TRBD1. Germline CDR1 is MNHEY and CDR2 is SVGAGI. This CDR3 is built from 14 residues. V shed 5 bases and J 4 bases; nucleotides not matched to a gene: 5. Here the CDR3 reads CASSTYRGRTEAFF. The CDR3, as DNA: TGTGCCAGCAGTACCTACAGGGGGCGCACTGAAGCTTTCTTT.